Each of the 19 T cell receptor beta chains below was sequenced from the same sample in a study of cytomegalovirus exposure and HLA in healthy donors. TCRdb's table, derived via immunoSEQ multiplex PCR, lists solely in-frame clones and lacks some. The sample gives 100,000 to 150,000 clones, around 94% of which show up once; under 1.5% is in the top ten. Sequences were obtained from PBMCs. Receptor source: a woman aged 18-29 years in good health and CMV-seronegative.

The chain joins TRBV20-1 to TRBJ2-5; the D gene is possibly TRBD1 (5 bases). Germline V lookup: CDR1 DFQATT, CDR2 SNEGSKA (reference sequence). The CDR3 length is 11 residues. V was cut by 2 bases and J by 5 bases, with 6 bases left in between. Here the CDR3 reads CSARRGETQYF. CDR3 DNA sequence: TGCAGTGCTAGAAGGGGTGAGACCCAGTACTTC.

J is TRBJ2-7 and V is TRBV19; 7 nucleotides match TRBD2. Per the germline V gene, CDR1 is LNHDA and CDR2 is SQIVND (reference sequence). V lost 9 bases, J lost 4 bases, and 9 bases stayed unmatched. This CDR3 is built from 13 residues. The CDR3, as DNA: TGTGCCAGCTCGGGACTACCATCGTACGAGCAGTACTTC. It yields the protein CASSGLPSYEQYF. Full variable domain (outside the CDR3, taken from reference TRBV19 and TRBJ2-7): DGGITQSPKYLFRKEGQNVTLSCEQNLNHDAMYWYRQDPGQGLRLIYYSQIVNDFQKGDIAEGYSVSREKKESFPLTVTSAQKNPTAFYLCASSGLPSYEQYFGPGTRLTVT.

This chain connects TRBV28 to TRBJ1-5, with D perhaps TRBD1 (5 bases). Trimming took 3 bases from V and 3 from J, leaving 15 bases between them. The CDR3 has 16 amino acids. Germline loops: CDR1 MDHEN, CDR2 SYDVKM. The chain's CDR3 is CASSFPAGNFNQPQHF. CDR3 DNA: TGTGCCAGCAGTTTCCCCGCAGGGAATTTCAATCAGCCCCAGCATTTT.

This rearrangement joins TRBV19 to TRBJ1-2, with D possibly matching TRBD1 (6 bases). The germline gives CDR1 LNHDA, CDR2 SQIVND (reference sequence). This CDR3 is built from 14 residues. Trimming pared 1 base from V and 2 bases from J, leaving 8 bases between. This CDR3 reads CASSIAQGNYGYTF. CDR3 coding DNA: TGTGCCAGTAGTATAGCACAGGGAAACTATGGCTACACCTTC.

The V and J genes are TRBV28 and TRBJ2-7, with 7 positions matching TRBD1. The CDR3 spans 12 residues. Trimming removed 5 bases from V and 5 bases from J; junction bases left unmatched: 3. CDR1 and CDR2 (germline): MDHEN, SYDVKM. The CDR3 region is CASSLGQDEQYF. CDR3 coding DNA: TGTGCCAGCAGTCTCGGACAGGACGAGCAGTACTTC.

This chain links TRBV5-4 with TRBJ2-3; D is perhaps TRBD2 (6 bases). V was shortened by 2 bases and J by 1 base, with 23 bases between the two germline ends. The CDR3 totals 19 residues. Germline V CDR1 and CDR2: SGHNT, YYREEE (reference sequence). The CDR3 region is CASSLRRGLWSSGTDTQYF. CDR3 in DNA: TGTGCCAGCAGCTTACGACGGGGACTGTGGTCATCGGGCACAGATACGCAGTATTTT.

The genes are TRBV5-1 and TRBJ2-3; no firm D call. CDR1 is SGHRS, CDR2 YFSETQ, per germline. The CDR3 consists of 15 residues. Trimming removed 4 bases at V and 2 bases at J, with 14 bases between. The CDR3 here is CASSPGEINTDTQYF. The CDR3, as DNA: TGCGCCAGCAGCCCTGGAGAAATAAACACAGATACGCAGTATTTT.

On this clone itself: The sample holds other DNA sequences that translate to the same CDR3. The chain combines TRBV5-4 with TRBJ2-7, with TRBD1 as a possible D gene (5 bases). Looked up from germline, CDR1 is SGHNT and CDR2 is YYREEE (reference sequence). V was pared by 0 bases and J by 0 bases, with 7 bases between. The CDR3 runs 14 residues. The CDR3 loop reads CASSLGQGSYEQYF. CDR3 DNA: TGTGCCAGCAGCTTGGGTCAGGGCTCCTACGAGCAGTACTTC. Full variable domain (outside the CDR3, taken from reference TRBV5-4 and TRBJ2-7): ETGVTQSPTHLIKTRGQQVTLRCSSQSGHNTVSWYQQALGQGPQFIFQYYREEENGRGNFPPRFSGLQFPNYSSELNVNALELDDSALYLCASSLGQGSYEQYFGPGTRLTVT.

This chain links TRBV7-2 with TRBJ1-5; D is undetermined. Trimming removed 1 base at V and 3 bases at J, with 13 bases between. Germline V gene data show CDR1 as SGHTA and CDR2 as FQGNSA. CDR3 length equals 16 residues. The CDR3 region is CASSLGGGRINQPQHF. DNA of the CDR3: TGTGCCAGCAGCTTAGGAGGTGGCCGGATCAATCAGCCCCAGCATTTT.

As regards this clone: The sample carries other DNA sequences with the same CDR3. The chain links TRBV5-1 to TRBJ2-5, with D possibly matching TRBD1 (5 bases). Trimming stripped 2 bases from V and 1 base from J, with 9 bases between. This CDR3 has 14 amino acids. Germline loops: CDR1 SGHRS, CDR2 YFSETQ. The CDR3 loop is CASSLTGPQETQYF. The CDR3 DNA sequence: TGCGCCAGCAGCTTAACAGGCCCCCAAGAGACCCAGTACTTC.

The rearrangement uses TRBV21-1 and TRBJ1-5; TRBD1 is the table's D call and was not checked against the DNA. TRBV21-1 is deemed a pseudogene. This CDR3 has 16 amino acids. The CDR3 protein is CASSNTQGASNQPQHF. CDR3 DNA sequence: TGTGCCAGCAGCAATACACAGGGGGCGAGTAATCAGCCCCAGCATTTT.

The chain has TRBV30 and TRBJ2-6; 12 positions match TRBD2. Germline V gives CDR1 GTSNPN, CDR2 SVGIG (reference sequence). Trimming removed 4 bases from V and 1 base from J; junction bases left unmatched: 14. The CDR3 is made up of 20 amino acids. The CDR3 sequence is CAWNSRASGRARSGANVLTF. The CDR3 nucleotides read TGTGCCTGGAACTCGAGGGCTAGCGGGAGGGCCCGGTCTGGGGCCAACGTCCTGACTTTC.

The chain recombines TRBV28 with TRBJ1-5, with D hard to call. V shed 3 bases and J shed 3 bases, with 12 bases lying between them. The CDR3 length is 15 residues. In germline, CDR1 is MDHEN, CDR2 SYDVKM. CDR3 sequence (DNA): TGTGCCAGCAGTTTGAGGGCAGTTTACAATCAGCCCCAGCATTTT. Its translation is CASSLRAVYNQPQHF.

The gene calls are TRBV28 and TRBJ2-7; no clear D. The CDR3 spans 13 residues. The germline V gene has CDR1 MDHEN and CDR2 SYDVKM. V lost 6 bases to trimming and J lost 6 bases, with 15 bases between them. CDR3 amino acids: CASSPASPGEQYF. For the CDR3, the DNA is TGTGCCAGCAGCCCCGCGAGTCCCGGCGAGCAGTACTTC.

The genes are TRBV6-5 and TRBJ2-1, with unresolved D. Looked up from germline, CDR1 is MNHEY and CDR2 is SVGAGI. The CDR3 extends over 13 amino acids. V lost 4 bases to trimming and J lost 7 bases, with 11 bases between them. This chain's CDR3 is CASSLGQNNEQFF. For the CDR3, the DNA is TGTGCCAGCAGTTTGGGCCAAAATAATGAGCAGTTCTTC.

This chain uses TRBV13 with TRBJ2-2; D may be TRBD1 (6 bases). Germline V gene lookup returns CDR1 PRHDT and CDR2 FYEKMQ (reference sequence). The CDR3 extends over 15 amino acids. V lost 3 bases and J 1 base, leaving 9 bases between the germline ends. The CDR3 loop reads CASSFQGLNTGELFF. CDR3 DNA sequence: TGTGCCAGCAGCTTCCAGGGGTTGAACACCGGGGAGCTGTTTTTT. Supplemented by reference TRBV13 and TRBJ2-2, the full variable domain reads AAGVIQSPRHLIKEKRETATLKCYPIPRHDTVYWYQQGPGQDPQFLISFYEKMQSDKGSIPDRFSAQQFSDYHSELNMSSLELGDSALYFCASSFQGLNTGELFFGEGSRLTVL.

J is TRBJ2-5 and V is TRBV11-2, with 8 bases fitting TRBD2. The V and J ends lost 4 bases and 3 bases, in that order; junction bases with no gene match: 4. CDR3 length: 14 residues. Germline V lookup: CDR1 SGHAT, CDR2 FQNNGV. CDR3 nucleotides: TGTGCCAGCAGCTATGGACTAGCCAAAGAGACCCAGTACTTC. It translates to CASSYGLAKETQYF.

The chain joins TRBV7-9 to TRBJ2-3; 7 bases line up with TRBD1. The ends lost 1 base at V and 14 bases at J; junction bases unmatched: 12. Germline V gives CDR1 SEHNR, CDR2 FQNEAQ (reference sequence). This CDR3 is built from 14 residues. The DNA of the CDR3 is TGTGCCAGCAGCTTAGAGAGGATCTCCGGGACAGTGTATTTT. Translated: CASSLERISGTVYF.

CDR3 nucleotide sequence: TGTGCCAGCAGCTTGGGGACAGGGGGCCACGAGCAGTACTTC. Amino acids: CASSLGTGGHEQYF. This chain uses TRBV5-4 with TRBJ2-7, with 11 bases fitting TRBD1. Germline values: CDR1 SGHNT, CDR2 YYREEE (reference sequence). With 0 bases clipped from V and 5 bases from J, the junction kept 1 base outside the gene matches. The CDR3 is 14 amino acids.